These T cell receptor beta chains were read from a single sample in a study of cytomegalovirus exposure and HLA in healthy donors. Profiled with immunoSEQ multiplex PCR; TCRdb holds only in-frame clones, not every one. The repertoire holds under 250,000 clones, 82% seen once, with 6% in the top ten. Sequencing input: PBMCs. The origin of the receptors is a man aged 35-49 years in good health and CMV-seropositive. The CDR3 runs from the conserved cysteine through the conserved F or W. The D gene is left open where the match is weak. Expanded clones are given a class, and other clones once, few, many or no size at all.

TRBD1	TRBV2	TRBJ1-2	NA	TGTGCCAGCAATACGGGACAGGGAGAATATGGCTACACCTTC	CASNTGQGEYGYTF
TRBD1	TRBV13	TRBJ2-7	NA	TGTGCCAGCAGCTCCGACAGGGACACGCATTACGAGCAGTACTTC	CASSSDRDTHYEQYF
TRBD2	TRBV27	TRBJ2-3	NA	TGTGCCAGCAGTTCACAGACAGGGACTAGCGGTTACACAGATACGCAGTATTTT	CASSSQTGTSGYTDTQYF
NA	TRBV18	TRBJ2-2	NA	TGTGCCAGCTCAGAACAGTCCGCGAACACCGGGGAGCTGTTTTTT	CASSEQSANTGELFF
NA	TRBV6-1	TRBJ1-1	NA	TGTGCCAGCAGTGAAGGGGGGCTCTTGGGGCTAGCTTTCTTT	CASSEGGLLGLAFF
TRBD2	TRBV30	TRBJ2-2	few	TGTGCCTGGAGGGACCTAGCGGGATTCACCGGGGAGCTGTTTTTT	CAWRDLAGFTGELFF
NA	TRBV19	TRBJ2-7	NA	TGTGCCAGTAGTATAGGGGCAGGTGATTACTACGAGCAGTACTTC	CASSIGAGDYYEQYF
TRBD2	TRBV7-9	TRBJ2-7	NA	TGTTCCAGCAGCACGCGTCTTAGCGGGGGGACTTACGAGCAGTACTTC	CSSSTRLSGGTYEQYF
TRBD2	TRBV2	TRBJ2-1	NA	TGTGCCAGCAGTGAGATTCTAGCGGGAGCCTGGACCTACAATGAGCAGTTCTTC	CASSEILAGAWTYNEQFF
TRBD2	TRBV6-5	TRBJ2-2	NA	TGTGCCAGCAGTTTCGCGGGGGGTTACACCGGGGAGCTGTTTTTT	CASSFAGGYTGELFF
NA	TRBV6-1	TRBJ1-5	once	TGTGCCAGCAGTGCCAGGGAAGGCAATCAGCCCCAGCATTTT	CASSAREGNQPQHF
TRBD1	TRBV27	TRBJ1-2	few	TGTGCCAGCAGTTTGTGGGCGGACAGGGAAAATGACTATGGCTACACCTTC	CASSLWADRENDYGYTF
NA	TRBV6-5	TRBJ2-1	NA	TGTGCCAGCAGTTCCCCTAGCAGGGGTGAGCAGTTCTTC	CASSSPSRGEQFF
TRBD2	TRBV19	TRBJ2-3	few	TGTGCCAGTAGTCCTCCGGGCAGTACTAGCGGAGATACGCAGTATTTT	CASSPPGSTSGDTQYF
TRBD2	TRBV7-9	TRBJ2-3	NA	TGTGCCAGCAGCTTAGAGACTAGCGGGAGAACAGATACGCAGTATTTT	CASSLETSGRTDTQYF
TRBD1	TRBV30	TRBJ2-2	NA	TGTGCCTGGAGTCCCAGGGGGCGCGGCGCCGGGGAGCTGTTTTTT	CAWSPRGRGAGELFF
NA	TRBV9	TRBJ2-5	once	TGTGCCAGCAGCTCCCGCGGGCTCCAAGAGACCCAGTACTTC	CASSSRGLQETQYF
NA	TRBV7-6	TRBJ2-5	NA	TGTGCCAGCAGCGGAGGAGCGAGGCCGGGGGAGACCCAGTACTTC	CASSGGARPGETQYF
NA	TRBV5-1	TRBJ2-3	NA	TGCGCCAGCAGCTTGGGGCCCCCAAGCACAGATACGCAGTATTTT	CASSLGPPSTDTQYF
NA	TRBV27	TRBJ2-1	once	TGTGCCAGCAGTTTGGGTGGGGGCGGTGAGCAGTTCTTC	CASSLGGGGEQFF
TRBD2	TRBV7-9	TRBJ2-1	many	TGTGCCAGCAGCCGGACTAGCGGGTCTTCTCGGGAGCAGTTCTTC	CASSRTSGSSREQFF
NA	TRBV19	TRBJ1-4	NA	TGTGCCAGTAGCCCGACAGAGCTGAATGAAAAACTGTTTTTT	CASSPTELNEKLFF
TRBD1	TRBV27	TRBJ1-1	NA	TGTGCCACAGGACAGGGGGCGCTGGGCACTGAAGCTTTCTTT	CATGQGALGTEAFF
NA	TRBV18	TRBJ2-1	NA	TGTGCCAGCCTCGACTACCACGGAGAAAGGTACAATGAGCAGTTCTTC	CASLDYHGERYNEQFF
TRBD1	TRBV11-2	TRBJ1-5	NA	TGTGCCAGCAGCTCCCAGGGGGATAGCAATCAGCCCCAGCATTTT	CASSSQGDSNQPQHF
TRBD1	TRBV5-8	TRBJ2-1	NA	TGTGCCAGCAGCCGTTTGACAGGGCAAAGGTACAATGAGCAGTTCTTC	CASSRLTGQRYNEQFF
NA	TRBV25-1	TRBJ2-1	few	TGTGCCAGCAGTGCGACGACAGTCAATGAGCAGTTCTTC	CASSATTVNEQFF
NA	TRBV27	TRBJ1-5	NA	TGTGCCAGCAAGTTAGTGATCAGGGTAGAGCCCCAGCATTTT	CASKLVIRVEPQHF
TRBD2	TRBV4-1	TRBJ2-1	NA	TGCGCCAGCAGCCTGAGGACTAGCGGGACTAACAATGAGCAGTTCTTC	CASSLRTSGTNNEQFF
NA	TRBV6-1	TRBJ2-5	NA	TGTGCCAGCAGTACTAGCCTAAACGATTTGGAGACCCAGTACTTC	CASSTSLNDLETQYF
NA	TRBV5-1	TRBJ2-2	many	TGCGCCAGCAGCTTGGGCCACAGGGACCCGAACACCGGGGAGCTGTTTTTT	CASSLGHRDPNTGELFF
NA	TRBV29-1	TRBJ2-3	NA	TGCAGCGTTGAGTATTTGGGGGGTAGCACAGATACGCAGTATTTT	CSVEYLGGSTDTQYF
TRBD1	TRBV7-3	TRBJ2-2	once	TGTGCCAGCAGCTTACACCGGGACAGGGGGCCTAACGGGGAGCTGTTTTTT	CASSLHRDRGPNGELFF
NA	TRBV6-6	TRBJ2-3	NA	TGTGCCAGCAGTCGGTGGGGGCACACAGATACGCAGTATTTT	CASSRWGHTDTQYF
NA	TRBV2	TRBJ2-1	NA	TGTGCCGCCAGCAGGATGGGGGCAGGGGATGAGCAGTTCTTC	CAASRMGAGDEQFF
TRBD1	TRBV6-5	TRBJ1-1	NA	TGTGCCAGCAGGAGCGGGACAGGGAACACTGAAGCTTTCTTT	CASRSGTGNTEAFF
NA	TRBV7-9	TRBJ2-5	NA	TGTGCCAGCAGCCCGCCACGGCCTAGAGAGACCCAGTACTTC	CASSPPRPRETQYF
NA	TRBV7-8	TRBJ1-1	few	TGTGCCAGCAGCTTAGCGGGGTTCGGGCCTACGGGGACTTTCTTT	CASSLAGFGPTGTFF
TRBD2	TRBV10-3	TRBJ2-3	once	TGTGCCATCAGTGAGGGGAGCGGGGGGGGGTATACGCAGTATTTT	CAISEGSGGGYTQYF
TRBD1	TRBV27	TRBJ2-7	NA	TGTGCCAGCAGTACCCAGGGACAGGGGGGGGAGCAGTACTTC	CASSTQGQGGEQYF